This TCR beta chain stems from a study of blood T cell repertoires in COVID-19. Study background: The samples span acute and convalescent COVID-19 from the United States, Italy and Spain. Sources were T cells, B-cell-depleted T cells, or PBMCs; the material itself was cDNA or gDNA.

Concerning this clone: Its ends do not fully match the called genes, so a read error is possible.

The CDR3 totals 11 residues. CDR1 and CDR2 (germline): SGHVS, FQNEAQ. Per the authors' pipeline: How many nucleated cells were present was estimated from reference gene primer amplification. Sequencing was performed with immunoSEQ multiplex PCR; in TCRdb, only in-frame clones are kept and a portion is missing. That table is the source of V, J and clone size, and D and trimming were worked out from the DNA. This table holds around 250,000 clones, roughly 83% found once. This receptor was taken from a man aged 80 or over with acute or convalescent COVID-19. The genes are TRBV7-8 and TRBJ2-7; TRBD1 matches 7 bases. Sequencing was performed on peripheral blood. The CDR3 coding sequence is TGTGCCAGCAGCTTAGAAGGGACAGCGCACTTC. As protein: CASSLEGTAHF.